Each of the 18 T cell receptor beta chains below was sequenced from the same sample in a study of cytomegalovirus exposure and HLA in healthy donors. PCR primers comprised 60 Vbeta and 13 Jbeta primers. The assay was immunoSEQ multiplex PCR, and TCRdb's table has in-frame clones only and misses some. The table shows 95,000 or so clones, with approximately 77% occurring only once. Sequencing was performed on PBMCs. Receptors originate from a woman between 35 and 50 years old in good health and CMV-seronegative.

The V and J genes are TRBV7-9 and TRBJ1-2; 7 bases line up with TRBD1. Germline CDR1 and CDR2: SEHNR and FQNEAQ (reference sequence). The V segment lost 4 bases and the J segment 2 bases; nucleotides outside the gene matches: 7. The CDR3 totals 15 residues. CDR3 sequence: CASSSRTGENYGYTF. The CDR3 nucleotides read TGTGCCAGCAGCTCGCGGACAGGCGAAAACTATGGCTACACCTTC. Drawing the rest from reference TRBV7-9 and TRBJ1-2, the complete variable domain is DTGVSQNPRHKITKRGQNVTFRCDPISEHNRLYWYRQTLGQGPEFLTYFQNEAQLEKSRLLSDRFSAERPKGSFSTLEIQRTEQGDSAMYLCASSSRTGENYGYTFGSGTRLTVV.

The CDR3 DNA sequence: TGTGCCAGCAGTTTTGGTCGCGGCCGCAATGAGCAGTTCTTC. Protein product: CASSFGRGRNEQFF. This chain joins TRBV27 and TRBJ2-1; D uncertain. Trimming left V 3 bases short and J 6 bases short, with 12 bases between. The CDR3 is 14 residues long. Germline loops: CDR1 MNHEY, CDR2 SMNVEV (reference sequence).

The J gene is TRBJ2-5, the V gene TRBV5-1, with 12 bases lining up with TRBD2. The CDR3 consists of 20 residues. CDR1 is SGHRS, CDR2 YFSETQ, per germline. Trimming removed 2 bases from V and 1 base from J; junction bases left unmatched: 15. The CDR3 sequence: CASSLRSPFASGGVQETQYF. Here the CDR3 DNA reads TGCGCCAGCAGCTTAAGGTCTCCGTTCGCTAGCGGGGGGGTCCAAGAGACCCAGTACTTC.

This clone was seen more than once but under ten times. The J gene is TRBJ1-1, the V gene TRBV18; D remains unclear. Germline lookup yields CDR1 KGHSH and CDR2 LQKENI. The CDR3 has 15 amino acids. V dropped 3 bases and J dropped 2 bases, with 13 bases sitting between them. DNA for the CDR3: TGTGCCAGCTCACCGAGTGGAACAGAAAACACTGAAGCTTTCTTT. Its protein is CASSPSGTENTEAFF. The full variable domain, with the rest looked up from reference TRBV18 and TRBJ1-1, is NAGVMQNPRHLVRRRGQEARLRCSPMKGHSHVYWYRQLPEEGLKFMVYLQKENIIDESGMPKERFSAEFPKEGPSILRIQQVVRGDSAAYFCASSPSGTENTEAFFGQGTRLTVV.

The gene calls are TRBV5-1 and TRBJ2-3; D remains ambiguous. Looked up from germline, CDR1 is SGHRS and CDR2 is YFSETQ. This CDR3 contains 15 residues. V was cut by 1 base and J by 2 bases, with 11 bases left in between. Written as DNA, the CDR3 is TGCGCCAGCAGCTTGTACGGGTCGGTCACAGATACGCAGTATTTT. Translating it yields CASSLYGSVTDTQYF.

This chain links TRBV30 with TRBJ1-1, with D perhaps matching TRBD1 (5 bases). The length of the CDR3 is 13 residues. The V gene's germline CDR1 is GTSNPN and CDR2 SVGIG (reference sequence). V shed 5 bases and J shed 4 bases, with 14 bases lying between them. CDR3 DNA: TGTGCCTGGGGATGGGGTAGGGGCACTGAAGCTTTCTTT. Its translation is CAWGWGRGTEAFF.

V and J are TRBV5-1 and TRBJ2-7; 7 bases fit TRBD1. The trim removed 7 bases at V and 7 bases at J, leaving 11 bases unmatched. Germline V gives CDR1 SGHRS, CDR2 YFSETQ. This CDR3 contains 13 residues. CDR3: CASGILGGGEQYF. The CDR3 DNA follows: TGCGCCAGCGGGATCTTAGGGGGCGGGGAGCAGTACTTC.

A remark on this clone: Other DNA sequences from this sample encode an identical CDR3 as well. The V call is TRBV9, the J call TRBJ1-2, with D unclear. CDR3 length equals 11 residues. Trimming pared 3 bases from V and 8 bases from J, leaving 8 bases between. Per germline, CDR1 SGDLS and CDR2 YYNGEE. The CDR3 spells CASSARGGYTF. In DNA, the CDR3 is TGTGCCAGCAGCGCCCGCGGGGGCTACACCTTC.

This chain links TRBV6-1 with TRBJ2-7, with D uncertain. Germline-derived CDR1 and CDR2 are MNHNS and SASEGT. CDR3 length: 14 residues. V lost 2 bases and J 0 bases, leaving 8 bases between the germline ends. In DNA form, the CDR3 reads TGTGCCAGCAGTGAAAGGAGAGTCTCCTACGAGCAGTACTTC. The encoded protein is CASSERRVSYEQYF.

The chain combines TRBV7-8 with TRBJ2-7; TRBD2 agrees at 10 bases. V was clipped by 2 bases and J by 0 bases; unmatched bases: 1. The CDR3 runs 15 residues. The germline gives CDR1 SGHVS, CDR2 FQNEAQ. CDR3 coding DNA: TGTGCCAGCAGCTTAACTAGCGGGGTCTCCTACGAGCAGTACTTC. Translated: CASSLTSGVSYEQYF.

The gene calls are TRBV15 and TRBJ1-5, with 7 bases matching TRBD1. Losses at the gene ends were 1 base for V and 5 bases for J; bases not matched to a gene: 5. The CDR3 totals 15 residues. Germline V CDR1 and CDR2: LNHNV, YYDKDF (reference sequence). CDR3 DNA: TGTGCCACCAGCAGAGGGAGGGGGCCGGATCAGCCCCAGCATTTT. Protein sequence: CATSRGRGPDQPQHF.

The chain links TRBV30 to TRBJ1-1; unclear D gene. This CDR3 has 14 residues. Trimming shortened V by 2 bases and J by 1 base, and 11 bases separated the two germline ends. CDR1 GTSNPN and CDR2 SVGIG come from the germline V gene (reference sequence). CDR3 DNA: TGTGCCTGGAGTACTCCCATGAGGAACACTGAAGCTTTCTTT. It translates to CAWSTPMRNTEAFF.

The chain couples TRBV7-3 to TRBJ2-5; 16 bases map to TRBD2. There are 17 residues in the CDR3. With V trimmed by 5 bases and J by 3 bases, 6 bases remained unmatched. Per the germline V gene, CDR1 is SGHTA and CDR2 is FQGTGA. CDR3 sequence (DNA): TGTGCCAGCAGCCCGCAGGGACTAGCGGGGGGGAAAGAGACCCAGTACTTC. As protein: CASSPQGLAGGKETQYF.

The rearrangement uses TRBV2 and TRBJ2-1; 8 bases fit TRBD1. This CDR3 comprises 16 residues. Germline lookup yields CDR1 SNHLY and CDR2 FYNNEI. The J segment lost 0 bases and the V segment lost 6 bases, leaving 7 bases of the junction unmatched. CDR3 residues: CASRRTGISSYNEQFF. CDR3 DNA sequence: TGTGCCAGCAGGCGGACAGGGATCAGCTCCTACAATGAGCAGTTCTTC.

The DNA of the CDR3 is TGTGCCAGCAGCCCCGGGGGGCCGAACTACGAGCAGTACTTC. Translated: CASSPGGPNYEQYF. The chain combines TRBV11-2 with TRBJ2-7; D might be TRBD2 (7 bases). The germline V gene has CDR1 SGHAT and CDR2 FQNNGV. The CDR3 is 14 residues long. Trimming stripped 5 bases from V and 3 bases from J, with 14 bases between.

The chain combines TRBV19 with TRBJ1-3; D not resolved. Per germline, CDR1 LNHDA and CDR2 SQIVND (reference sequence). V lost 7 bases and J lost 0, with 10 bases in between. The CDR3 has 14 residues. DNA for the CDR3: TGTGCCAGTAAATCAGGCCACTCTGGAAACACCATATATTTT. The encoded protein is CASKSGHSGNTIYF.

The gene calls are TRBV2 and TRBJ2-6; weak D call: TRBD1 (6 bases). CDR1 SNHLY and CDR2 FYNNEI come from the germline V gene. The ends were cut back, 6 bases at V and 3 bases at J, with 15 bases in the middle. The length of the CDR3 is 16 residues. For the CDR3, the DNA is TGTGCCAGCAGGTCTTACAGGGTCCTTGGGGCCAACGTCCTGACTTTC. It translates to CASRSYRVLGANVLTF. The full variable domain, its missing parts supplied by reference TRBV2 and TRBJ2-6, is EPEVTQTPSHQVTQMGQEVILRCVPISNHLYFYWYRQILGQKVEFLVSFYNNEISEKSEIFDDQFSVERPDGSNFTLKIRSTKLEDSAMYFCASRSYRVLGANVLTFGAGSRLTVL.

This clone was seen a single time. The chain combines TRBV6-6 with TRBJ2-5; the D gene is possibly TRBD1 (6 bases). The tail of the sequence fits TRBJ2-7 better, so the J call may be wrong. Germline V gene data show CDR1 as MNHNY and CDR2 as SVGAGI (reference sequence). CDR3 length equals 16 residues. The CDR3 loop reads CASSYPRTDSSYEQYF. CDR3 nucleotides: TGTGCCAGCAGTTATCCCCGGACAGATTCCTCCTACGAGCAGTACTTC.